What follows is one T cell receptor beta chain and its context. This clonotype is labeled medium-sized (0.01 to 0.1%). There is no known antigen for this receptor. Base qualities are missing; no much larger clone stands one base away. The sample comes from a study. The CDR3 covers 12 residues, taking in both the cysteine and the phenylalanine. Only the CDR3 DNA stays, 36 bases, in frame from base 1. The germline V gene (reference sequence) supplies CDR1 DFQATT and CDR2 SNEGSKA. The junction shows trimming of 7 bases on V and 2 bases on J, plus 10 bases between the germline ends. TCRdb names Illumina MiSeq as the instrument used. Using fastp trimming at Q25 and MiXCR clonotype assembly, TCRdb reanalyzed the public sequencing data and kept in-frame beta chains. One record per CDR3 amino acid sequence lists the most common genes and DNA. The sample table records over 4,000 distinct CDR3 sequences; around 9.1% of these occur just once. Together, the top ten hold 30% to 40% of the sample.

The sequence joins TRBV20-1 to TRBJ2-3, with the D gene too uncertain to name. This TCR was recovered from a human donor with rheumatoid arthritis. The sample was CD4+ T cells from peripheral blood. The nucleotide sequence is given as TGCAGTGTAACGGGTTACACAGATACGCAGTATTTT. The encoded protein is CSVTGYTDTQYF.